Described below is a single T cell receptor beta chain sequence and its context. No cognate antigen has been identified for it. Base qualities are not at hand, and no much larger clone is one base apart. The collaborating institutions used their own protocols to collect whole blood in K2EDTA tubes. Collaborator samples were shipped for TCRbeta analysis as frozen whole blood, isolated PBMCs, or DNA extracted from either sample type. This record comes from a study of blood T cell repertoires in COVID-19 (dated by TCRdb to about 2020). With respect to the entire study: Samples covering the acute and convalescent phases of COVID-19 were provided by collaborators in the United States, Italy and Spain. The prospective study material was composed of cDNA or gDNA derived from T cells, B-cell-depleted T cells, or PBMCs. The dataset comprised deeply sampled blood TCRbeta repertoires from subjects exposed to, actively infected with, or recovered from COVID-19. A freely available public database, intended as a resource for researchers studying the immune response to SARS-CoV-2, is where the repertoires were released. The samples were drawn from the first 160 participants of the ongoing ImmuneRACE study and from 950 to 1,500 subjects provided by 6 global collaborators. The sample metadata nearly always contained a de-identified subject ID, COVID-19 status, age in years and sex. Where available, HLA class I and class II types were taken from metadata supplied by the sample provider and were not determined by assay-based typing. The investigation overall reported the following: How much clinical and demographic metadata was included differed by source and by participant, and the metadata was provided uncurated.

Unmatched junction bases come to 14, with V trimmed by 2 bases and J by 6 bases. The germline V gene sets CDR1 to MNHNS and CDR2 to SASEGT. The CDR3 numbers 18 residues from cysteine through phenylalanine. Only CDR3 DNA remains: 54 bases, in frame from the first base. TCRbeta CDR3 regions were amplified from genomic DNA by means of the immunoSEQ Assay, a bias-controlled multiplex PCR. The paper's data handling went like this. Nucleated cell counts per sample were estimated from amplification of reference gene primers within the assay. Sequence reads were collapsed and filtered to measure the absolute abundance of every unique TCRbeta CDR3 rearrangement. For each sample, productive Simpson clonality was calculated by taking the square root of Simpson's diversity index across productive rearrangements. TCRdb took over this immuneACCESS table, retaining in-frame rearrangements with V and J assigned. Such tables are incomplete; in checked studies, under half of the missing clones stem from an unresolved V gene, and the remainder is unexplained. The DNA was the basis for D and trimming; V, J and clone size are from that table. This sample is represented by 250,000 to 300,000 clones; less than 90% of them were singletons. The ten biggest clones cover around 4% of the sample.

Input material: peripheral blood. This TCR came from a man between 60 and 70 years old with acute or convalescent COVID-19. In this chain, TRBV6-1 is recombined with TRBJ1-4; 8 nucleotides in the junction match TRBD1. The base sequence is TGTGCCAGCAGTGAAAGAACCAGGACAGGGAATCGTGATGAAAAACTGTTTTTT. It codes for CASSERTRTGNRDEKLFF.